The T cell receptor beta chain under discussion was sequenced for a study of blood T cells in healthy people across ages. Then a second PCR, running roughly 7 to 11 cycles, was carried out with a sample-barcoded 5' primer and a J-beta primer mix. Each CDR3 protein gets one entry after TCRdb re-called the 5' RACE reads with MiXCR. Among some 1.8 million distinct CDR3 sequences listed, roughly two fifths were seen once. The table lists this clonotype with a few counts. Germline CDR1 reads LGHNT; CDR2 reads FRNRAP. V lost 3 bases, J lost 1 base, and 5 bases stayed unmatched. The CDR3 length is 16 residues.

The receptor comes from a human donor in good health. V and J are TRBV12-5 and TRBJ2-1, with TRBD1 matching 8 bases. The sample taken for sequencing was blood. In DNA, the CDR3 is TGTGCTAGTGGTTTAAAGACAGGGGTTTCCTACAATGAGCAGTTCTTC. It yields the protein CASGLKTGVSYNEQFF.